Below are 18 T cell receptor beta chains sequenced from a single sample in a study of blood T cells in healthy people across ages. A sample-barcoded 5' primer and a J-beta primer mix were used in a second PCR of roughly 7 to 12 cycles. Via MiXCR, TCRdb re-called the 5' RACE reads, giving one row per CDR3 protein. Of 350,000 to 450,000 distinct CDR3 sequences in the sample, about 49% are singletons; the top ten hold 45% to 55%. Material: blood. These receptors were obtained from a man in his 60s in good health.

This clonotype appeared a few times. The V gene is TRBV7-2, the J gene TRBJ2-1; the match to TRBD2 covers 8 bases. The junction had 6 bases not matched to a gene; V was cut back by 5 bases and J by 6 bases. From germline, CDR1 is SGHTA and CDR2 FQGNSA. This CDR3 spans 14 amino acids. The CDR3 reads CASSRSGMGNEQFF. Here the CDR3 DNA reads TGTGCCAGCAGCCGTAGCGGGATGGGCAATGAGCAGTTCTTC.

The gene calls are TRBV20-1 and TRBJ2-1; 7 bases align to TRBD2. Looked up from germline, CDR1 is DFQATT and CDR2 is SNEGSKA (reference sequence). J was trimmed by 6 bases and V by 5 bases; bases with no gene match: 13. This CDR3 has 15 amino acids. The CDR3 sequence is CSAYSPGREINEQFF. DNA for the CDR3: TGCAGTGCTTATTCCCCAGGGAGGGAAATCAATGAGCAGTTCTTC.

This clonotype has at least ten counts. The genes are TRBV7-2 and TRBJ2-7; 9 positions agree with TRBD2. The V gene's germline CDR1 is SGHTA and CDR2 FQGNSA. V lost 5 bases to trimming and J lost 0 bases; unmatched junction nucleotides: 2. The CDR3 has 14 amino acids. CDR3 loop: CASSKTSGSYEQYF. The CDR3 nucleotides are TGTGCCAGCAGCAAGACTAGCGGCTCCTACGAGCAGTACTTC.

This clonotype was seen just once. V is TRBV20-1 and J is TRBJ2-1; D uncertain. Trimming took 7 bases from V and 0 from J, leaving 13 bases between them. CDR3 length equals 14 residues. Germline V gives CDR1 DFQATT, CDR2 SNEGSKA (reference sequence). CDR3 nucleotides: TGCAGTGTACCCTCGCGTAGCTCCTACAATGAGCAGTTCTTC. The encoded protein is CSVPSRSSYNEQFF.

This chain joins TRBV7-9 and TRBJ2-3; D unresolved. The CDR3 extends over 15 amino acids. Trimming removed 2 bases from V and 0 bases from J, with 9 bases in between. CDR1 and CDR2 (germline): SEHNR, FQNEAQ (reference sequence). The CDR3 sequence is CASSLRVASTDTQYF. CDR3 coding DNA: TGTGCCAGCAGCTTACGAGTGGCTAGCACAGATACGCAGTATTTT.

The V and J genes are TRBV29-1 and TRBJ1-2, with D unresolved. V shed 5 bases and J shed 6 bases, with 10 bases lying between them. The CDR3 is made up of 11 amino acids. CDR1 is SQVTM, CDR2 ANQGSEA, per germline. CDR3 sequence reads: CSVLFGHGYTF. CDR3 nucleotides: TGCAGCGTTCTTTTCGGCCATGGCTACACCTTC.

The CDR3 DNA reads TGCAGTGCTAGAGAGACAGGGGCCCACGAGCAGTACTTC. Its protein product is CSARETGAHEQYF. The chain combines TRBV20-1 with TRBJ2-7; 8 bases fit TRBD1. This CDR3 comprises 13 residues. Trimming took 0 bases from V and 5 from J; bases not matched to a gene: 3. The V gene's germline CDR1 is DFQATT and CDR2 SNEGSKA (reference sequence).

This chain uses TRBV25-1 with TRBJ2-5; possibly TRBD2 for D (6 bases). Looked up from germline, CDR1 is MGHDK and CDR2 is SYGVNS. The germline V and J ends were trimmed by 5 bases and 5 bases, with 18 bases remaining between them. The CDR3 spans 15 residues. The CDR3 DNA reads TGTGCCAGCAGTTCGGAGACGGGAGTGTATGAGACCCAGTACTTC. It yields the protein CASSSETGVYETQYF.

The J gene is TRBJ2-3, the V gene TRBV12-3 or TRBV12-4; 7 bases align to TRBD2. The CDR3 spans 18 residues. The V and J ends lost 8 bases and 1 base, in that order; junction bases with no gene match: 18. CDR3 sequence reads: CASQLRTSHLQGTDTQYF. The CDR3 DNA follows: TGTGCCAGCCAACTTCGGACTAGTCATCTTCAGGGCACAGATACGCAGTATTTT.

This clonotype was counted many times. This rearrangement joins TRBV6-2 or TRBV6-3 to TRBJ2-6, with D unresolved. V dropped 0 bases and J dropped 0 bases, with 6 bases sitting between them. The CDR3 runs to 16 residues. CDR1 is MNHEY and CDR2 is SVGEGT in the germline V gene. In DNA, the CDR3 is TGTGCCAGCAGTTACTCTCCCCTCTCTGGGGCCAACGTCCTGACTTTC. Translating it yields CASSYSPLSGANVLTF.

This clonotype was observed a handful of times. The J gene is TRBJ2-5, the V gene TRBV5-1; 7 nucleotides align to TRBD2. CDR1 SGHRS and CDR2 YFSETQ come from the germline V gene. This CDR3 is built from 14 residues. The V gene end was trimmed by 4 bases and the J gene end by 5 bases; junction bases not matched to a gene: 8. This chain's CDR3 is CASSPEGRGETQYF. The CDR3 nucleotides are TGCGCCAGCAGCCCGGAGGGGAGGGGCGAGACCCAGTACTTC.

The chain has TRBV5-1 and TRBJ2-4; no clear D. The length of the CDR3 is 14 residues. Germline values: CDR1 SGHRS, CDR2 YFSETQ. V was shortened by 3 bases and J by 6 bases, with 13 bases between the two germline ends. This chain's CDR3 is CASSSERPPNIQYF. In nucleotides, the CDR3 is TGCGCCAGCAGCTCCGAGCGACCTCCAAACATTCAGTACTTC. Full variable domain (missing parts from reference TRBV5-1 and TRBJ2-4): KAGVTQTPRYLIKTRGQQVTLSCSPISGHRSVSWYQQTPGQGLQFLFEYFSETQRNKGNFPGRFSGRQFSNSRSEMNVSTLELGDSALYLCASSSERPPNIQYFGAGTRLSVL.

The chain recombines TRBV6-5 with TRBJ2-1, with 8 positions matching TRBD2. The J segment lost 5 bases and the V segment lost 6 bases, leaving 12 bases of the junction unmatched. Germline V gene data show CDR1 as MNHEY and CDR2 as SVGAGI. The CDR3 length is 16 residues. The CDR3 here is CASRRGSSGLNNEQFF. CDR3 sequence (DNA): TGTGCCAGCAGAAGGGGATCTAGCGGGCTTAACAATGAGCAGTTCTTC.

The V call is TRBV12-3 or TRBV12-4, the J call TRBJ1-1; TRBD1 might be the D (5 bases). This CDR3 comprises 12 residues. Trimming cost V 1 base and J 8 bases, with 8 bases left between them. CDR3 DNA: TGTGCCAGCAGTTTAGTGACAGCCGAAGCTTTCTTT. Translation: CASSLVTAEAFF.

This clonotype has at least ten counts. The junction differs from germline at one of its ends, possibly a read error. The gene calls are TRBV5-6 and TRBJ2-5; possible D gene TRBD2, 6 bases. The germline CDR1 and CDR2 sequences are SGHDT and YYEEEE. This CDR3 is built from 14 residues. This CDR3 reads CASSPGTPKETQYF. The CDR3 region has the DNA TGCGCCAGCAGCCCCGGGACTCCTAAAGAGACCCAGTACTTC.

This clonotype occurred a few times. The gene calls are TRBV11-2 and TRBJ2-3; 8 bases are a match to TRBD1. V trimming: 1 base; J trimming: 9 bases; junction bases outside the gene matches: 3. The CDR3 spans 13 residues. Germline CDR1 reads SGHAT; CDR2 reads FQNNGV. Here the CDR3 reads CASSLGRQGTQYF. DNA of the CDR3: TGTGCCAGCAGCTTAGGTCGACAGGGGACGCAGTATTTT. The full variable domain, with the rest looked up from reference TRBV11-2 and TRBJ2-3, is EAGVAQSPRYKIIEKRQSVAFWCNPISGHATLYWYQQILGQGPKLLIQFQNNGVVDDSQLPKDRFSAERLKGVDSTLKIQPAKLEDSAVYLCASSLGRQGTQYFGPGTRLTVL.

CDR3 DNA sequence: TGTGCCAGCAGCCAATTACAGGGGTTCTATGGCTACACCTTC. Protein sequence: CASSQLQGFYGYTF. The chain uses TRBV3-1 and TRBJ1-2, with 7 bases identical to TRBD1. The V and J ends lost 2 bases and 4 bases, in that order; junction bases with no gene match: 4. Germline CDR1 reads LGHDT; CDR2 reads YNNKEL (reference sequence). The CDR3 contains 14 residues.

This chain joins TRBV20-1 and TRBJ2-7; D unclear. CDR3 length: 14 amino acids. Trimming shortened V by 4 bases and J by 0 bases, and 13 bases separated the two germline ends. Looked up from germline, CDR1 is DFQATT and CDR2 is SNEGSKA (reference sequence). The CDR3 nucleotides are TGCAGTGCTACCGGTTTTTCGATCTCCTACGAGCAGTACTTC. It is translated as CSATGFSISYEQYF.